This TCR beta chain was sequenced in a study of identical twins. General study points: Twins shared beta out-of-frame sequences in excess, but this excess was weaker.

TCRdb reprocessed the 5' RACE reads with MiXCR, giving one entry per CDR3 protein. The repertoire consists of about 700,000 distinct CDR3 sequences, with around 5.7% occurring once and the leading ten covering 1.5% to 2%. This clonotype was seen ten or more times. Antigen unknown. V lost 4 bases to trimming and J lost 2 bases, with 13 bases between them. CDR3 length equals 15 residues. Germline CDR1 and CDR2: SGDLS and YYNGEE. The receptor's source is a man aged 18-30 years in good health. V is TRBV9 and J is TRBJ2-1; D possibly corresponds to TRBD2 (6 bases). Sequenced sample: naive T cells sorted from blood. CDR3 coding DNA: TGTGCCAGCAGCCTTCGTAGCGGAGCCTACAATGAGCAGTTCTTC. Translation gives CASSLRSGAYNEQFF. The whole variable domain, remainder taken from reference TRBV9 and TRBJ2-1, is DSGVTQTPKHLITATGQRVTLRCSPRSGDLSVYWYQQSLDQGLQFLIQYYNGEERAKGNILERFSAQQFPDLHSELNLSSLELGDSALYFCASSLRSGAYNEQFFGPGTRLTVL.